This is a list of T cell receptor beta chains from one sample in a study of cytomegalovirus exposure and HLA in healthy donors. The data were produced by immunoSEQ multiplex PCR, yet TCRdb's version contains in-frame clones alone and is incomplete. The sample holds 250,000 to 350,000 clones, approximately 80% seen once. The sequenced material came from PBMCs. The receptors come from a girl aged 2 to 10 in good health and CMV-seronegative. CDR3s include the opening cysteine and the closing phenylalanine or tryptophan. A D gene is named only where the DNA matches it firmly. Part of the rows lack a size; the others show once, few, many or a class for expanded clones.

d_gene	v_gene	abundance	j_gene	CDR3aa	CDR3nt
.	TRBV27	.	TRBJ1-5	CASSLRGFPQHF	TGTGCCAGCAGTCTACGGGGGTTTCCCCAGCATTTT
.	TRBV2	.	TRBJ1-6	CASSEATVVNSPLHF	TGTGCCAGCAGTGAAGCAACAGTGGTTAATTCACCCCTCCACTTT
.	TRBV6-1	.	TRBJ1-2	CASSEASRTTYYGYTF	TGTGCCAGCAGTGAAGCTTCCCGCACGACATACTATGGCTACACCTTC
.	TRBV9	few	TRBJ2-3	CASSVFSGSSTDTQYF	TGTGCCAGCAGCGTTTTTAGCGGCTCTAGCACAGATACGCAGTATTTT
.	TRBV5-1	once	TRBJ2-2	CASSPGESGELFF	TGCGCCAGCAGCCCAGGGGAATCCGGGGAGCTGTTTTTT
.	TRBV28	.	TRBJ2-5	CASSFRGAAYF	TGTGCCAGCAGTTTTCGGGGGGCCGCGTACTTC
TRBD1	TRBV14	few	TRBJ1-4	CASSQNSTGGREKLFF	TGTGCCAGCAGCCAAAACTCGACAGGGGGGAGGGAAAAACTGTTTTTT
.	TRBV28	once	TRBJ1-4	CASSGGAREKLFF	TGTGCCAGCAGCGGGGGGGCGCGTGAAAAACTGTTTTTT
.	TRBV7-6	.	TRBJ2-2	CASRRKLWGDTGELFF	TGTGCCAGCAGGAGAAAATTGTGGGGGGACACCGGGGAGCTGTTTTTT
.	TRBV6-5	.	TRBJ1-2	CASSYSTGYYGYTF	TGTGCCAGCAGTTACTCGACGGGGTACTATGGCTACACCTTC
.	TRBV20-1	.	TRBJ1-1	CSASVGTEAFF	TGCAGTGCATCGGTCGGCACTGAAGCTTTCTTT
TRBD2	TRBV9	.	TRBJ2-1	CASSVAPGTSSDEQFF	TGTGCCAGCAGCGTAGCCCCCGGGACTAGCTCCGATGAGCAGTTCTTC
TRBD2	TRBV4-2	.	TRBJ2-1	CASSLMTSGARGGNEQFF	TGTGCCAGCAGCTTGATGACTAGCGGGGCCCGGGGAGGTAATGAGCAGTTCTTC
.	TRBV6-1	.	TRBJ2-3	CATQAGFGTDTQYF	TGTGCCACCCAGGCAGGGTTTGGGACAGATACGCAGTATTTT
.	TRBV6-1	.	TRBJ1-1	CASSEGRGGVFF	TGTGCCAGCAGTGAAGGACGCGGGGGGGTGTTCTTT